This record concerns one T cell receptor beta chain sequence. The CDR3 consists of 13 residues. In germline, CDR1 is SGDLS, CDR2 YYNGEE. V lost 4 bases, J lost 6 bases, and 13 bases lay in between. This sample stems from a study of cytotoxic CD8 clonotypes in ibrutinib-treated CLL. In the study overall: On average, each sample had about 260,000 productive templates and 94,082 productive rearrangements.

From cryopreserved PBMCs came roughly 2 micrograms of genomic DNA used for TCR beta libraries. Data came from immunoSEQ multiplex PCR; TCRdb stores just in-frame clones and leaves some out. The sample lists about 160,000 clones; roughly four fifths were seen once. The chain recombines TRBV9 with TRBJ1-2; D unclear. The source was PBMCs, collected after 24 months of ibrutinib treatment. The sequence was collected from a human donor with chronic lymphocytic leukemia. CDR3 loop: CASSQRGNDGYTF. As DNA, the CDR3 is TGTGCCAGCAGCCAGCGAGGTAATGATGGCTACACCTTC.